This entry lists 14 T cell receptor beta chains sequenced from one sample in a study of a mutant IDH1 vaccine in newly diagnosed glioma. These receptors lack a known antigen. Profiled with immunoSEQ multiplex PCR; TCRdb holds only in-frame clones, not every one. The sample comprises around 51,000 clones, more than 70% of which are singletons, and approximately 1.8% rests with the top ten. Time point indicated: week 5, during vaccination. Mutant IDH1 20-mer peptide, at 300 ug, made up each vaccine dose, with topical imiquimod. Sample: PBMCs, taken from a glioma patient whose treatment included an IDH1 peptide vaccine. The receptors shown here come from a woman aged 40 to 55 with glioma.

Turning to this clone: Germline and junction disagree at one end, which may indicate a read error. The chain couples TRBV7-7 to TRBJ2-5; possible D gene TRBD2, 6 bases. Germline loops: CDR1 SSHAT, CDR2 FNYEAQ (reference sequence). This CDR3 spans 14 amino acids. CDR3 bases: TGTGCTAGCAGCCCACAACTAGCTGAAGAGACCCAGTACTTC. Its translation: CASSPQLAEETQYF.

This rearrangement joins TRBV5-1 to TRBJ2-1; the D is unclear. This CDR3 spans 12 amino acids. Between the trimmed V and J ends, which lost 0 bases and 10 bases, there was a span of 8 bases. CDR1 and CDR2 from the germline V gene are SGHRS and YFSETQ. The CDR3 reads CASSLAAEEQFF. DNA for the CDR3: TGCGCCAGCAGCTTGGCAGCTGAGGAGCAGTTCTTC.

The J gene is TRBJ1-1, the V gene TRBV5-6, with no clear D. CDR1 is SGHDT and CDR2 is YYEEEE in the germline V gene. The CDR3 runs to 12 residues. V was cut by 7 bases and J by 4 bases, with 11 bases left in between. CDR3: CASRRIGTEAFF. The CDR3 DNA reads TGTGCCAGCCGTCGAATCGGCACTGAAGCTTTCTTT.

The rearrangement uses TRBV27 and TRBJ1-2; TRBD1 is a possible D gene (5 bases). The CDR3 contains 14 residues. Germline lookup yields CDR1 MNHEY and CDR2 SMNVEV (reference sequence). V gave up 3 bases and J gave up 3 bases, with 11 bases separating them. The CDR3 nucleotides are TGTGCCAGCAGTTTGAACGGGGGGGACTATGGCTACACCTTC. This codes for CASSLNGGDYGYTF.

This rearrangement joins TRBV6-1 to TRBJ2-3; D ambiguous. Trimming left V 1 base short and J 1 base short, with 9 bases between. There are 15 residues in the CDR3. Per the germline V gene, CDR1 is MNHNS and CDR2 is SASEGT. CDR3 sequence: CASSEVGRGTDTQYF. In DNA, the CDR3 is TGTGCCAGCAGTGAAGTAGGCCGGGGCACAGATACGCAGTATTTT.

The chain couples TRBV7-2 to TRBJ2-1; D call uncertain. Trimming pared 4 bases from V and 9 bases from J, leaving 10 bases between. The CDR3 spans 12 residues. CDR1 is SGHTA and CDR2 is FQGNSA in the germline V gene. CDR3 in DNA: TGTGCCAGCAGCTCCTCGTTATCTGAGCAGTTCTTC. Protein: CASSSSLSEQFF.

The chain carries TRBV6-5 and TRBJ1-2; 7 nucleotides line up with TRBD1. The trim removed 5 bases at V and 2 bases at J, leaving 2 bases unmatched. This CDR3 is built from 13 residues. CDR1 and CDR2 (germline): MNHEY, SVGAGI. CDR3 nucleotides: TGTGCCAGCAGTAACAGGGGAAACTATGGCTACACCTTC. Translated, it gives CASSNRGNYGYTF.

This clone was detected only once. The chain recombines TRBV19 with TRBJ1-2, with a tentative D call TRBD1 (6 bases). Germline assignment: CDR1 LNHDA and CDR2 SQIVND (reference sequence). This CDR3 contains 13 residues. Trimming took 9 bases from V and 3 from J, leaving 14 bases between them. CDR3 amino acids: CASLGASDYGYTF. Here the CDR3 DNA reads TGTGCCAGCCTGGGGGCTTCGGACTATGGCTACACCTTC.

V is TRBV29-1 and J is TRBJ1-6; a possible D gene is TRBD1 (5 bases). Germline V gene sequence: CDR1 SQVTM, CDR2 ANQGSEA. V was cut by 5 bases and J by 9 bases, with 14 bases left in between. The CDR3 contains 13 residues. CDR3 sequence (DNA): TGCAGCGTTCTCATAGGGGAGGGTTCACCCCTCCACTTT. Translated, it gives CSVLIGEGSPLHF.

The CDR3 loop reads CASSEQGTGVYF. The DNA for the CDR3 is TGTGCCAGCAGTGAACAGGGTACGGGTGTATACTTC. The chain has TRBV25-1 and TRBJ2-7, with D maybe TRBD1 (5 bases). Germline CDR1 reads MGHDK; CDR2 reads SYGVNS. V lost 2 bases, J lost 13 bases, and 15 bases lay in between. This CDR3 contains 12 residues.

The gene calls are TRBV5-8 and TRBJ2-5; D unresolved. V was shortened by 3 bases and J by 5 bases, with 11 bases between the two germline ends. Germline V CDR1 and CDR2: SGHTS, YDEGEE. This CDR3 region has 13 residues. The CDR3 is CASSYGFLETQYF. The CDR3 coding sequence is TGTGCCAGCAGCTACGGGTTCTTGGAGACCCAGTACTTC.

The table lists this clone with a few counts. The V and J genes are TRBV2 and TRBJ2-3, with 7 positions matching TRBD1. Germline V gene lookup returns CDR1 SNHLY and CDR2 FYNNEI. V dropped 2 bases and J dropped 5; count of bases not matched to a gene: 7. This CDR3 has 15 amino acids. The CDR3 spells CASSESAGGGDTQYF. CDR3 nucleotides: TGTGCCAGCAGTGAAAGCGCAGGGGGTGGAGATACGCAGTATTTT.

This sequence joins TRBV19 and TRBJ1-3; D gene unclear. Germline assignment: CDR1 LNHDA and CDR2 SQIVND (reference sequence). This CDR3 contains 16 residues. The V end lost 5 bases, the J end lost 8 bases, and 22 bases lay between the germline ends. Here the CDR3 DNA reads TGTGCCAGTAGTCCCCCGGGCTCAAGCCACGGGGACACCATATATTTT. Translating gives CASSPPGSSHGDTIYF.

With regard to this clone: The identical CDR3 is also encoded by other nucleotide sequences in the sample. In DNA form, the CDR3 reads TGTGCCAGCAGCTTGGGGGACAGCTCCTACGAGCAGTACTTC. It yields the protein CASSLGDSSYEQYF. The genes are TRBV5-8 and TRBJ2-7, with 7 nucleotides matching TRBD1. Per the germline V gene, CDR1 is SGHTS and CDR2 is YDEGEE. V was clipped by 0 bases and J by 0 bases; unmatched bases: 0. The CDR3 contains 14 residues.